The sequence of this TCR beta chain was determined in a study of blood T cell repertoires in COVID-19. Study as a whole: Acute and convalescent COVID-19 specimens originated in the United States, Italy and Spain. The cDNA or gDNA used as material had been derived from T cells, B-cell-depleted T cells, or PBMCs.

In the authors' methods: It was from reference gene primer amplification that nucleated cell counts were estimated. Assay: immunoSEQ multiplex PCR; the TCRdb copy retains only in-frame clones and omits some. The V and J calls and the clone size are those of that table, but D and trimming were determined from the DNA. Among under 110,000 clones, around 85% were seen once, and the ten largest hold 1.5% to 2%. V was trimmed by 1 base and J by 5 bases, leaving 11 bases between them. Germline CDR1 and CDR2: SGHDN and FVKESK. This CDR3 spans 15 amino acids. The sample comprised peripheral blood. This chain connects TRBV14 to TRBJ2-2, with a weak D call TRBD2 (6 bases). The receptor was isolated from a woman in her 70s with active or convalescent COVID-19. In DNA, the CDR3 is TGTGCCAGCAGCCAAGCCGGGAGTAAGACCGGGGAGCTGTTTTTT. Translation gives CASSQAGSKTGELFF. Full variable domain (outside the CDR3, taken from reference TRBV14 and TRBJ2-2): EAGVTQFPSHSVIEKGQTVTLRCDPISGHDNLYWYRRVMGKEIKFLLHFVKESKQDESGMPNNRFLAERTGGTYSTLKVQPAELEDSGVYFCASSQAGSKTGELFFGEGSRLTVL.